The 2 T cell receptor beta chains listed next were all sequenced from one sample in a study of shared clonotypes between healthy human individuals. Naive CD8 cells lacked CD45RO, underwent positive selection for CCR7 and left out terminally differentiated effector memory CD45RA+ cells. The repertoire was sequenced with immunoSEQ multiplex PCR; TCRdb's copy has only in-frame clones and lacks some. The sample consists of about 2.1 million clones, around 95% of them appearing once. The sequencing input was naive CD8+ T cells from PBMCs. The receptor set was obtained from a man aged 18 to 29 in good health. Some clones in this sample may be carry-over from other donors' samples.

The chain combines TRBV7-9 with TRBJ2-7; TRBD1 or TRBD2 may be the D gene (5 bases each). V lost 5 bases, J lost 3 bases, and 17 bases lay in between. This CDR3 is 15 amino acids long. CDR1 is SEHNR, CDR2 FQNEAQ, per germline (reference sequence). This CDR3 is CASSPNRGTVYEQYF. DNA for the CDR3: TGTGCCAGCAGCCCGAATCGAGGGACCGTCTACGAGCAGTACTTC.

This sequence joins TRBV7-9 and TRBJ2-2, with D possibly being TRBD1 (6 bases). This CDR3 region has 16 residues. Trimming cost V 5 bases and J 6 bases, with 19 bases left between them. CDR1 SEHNR and CDR2 FQNEAQ come from the germline V gene (reference sequence). CDR3 DNA sequence: TGTGCCAGCAGCCAGGCAATAACAGGGTACGCCGGGGAGCTGTTTTTT. Translating gives CASSQAITGYAGELFF.